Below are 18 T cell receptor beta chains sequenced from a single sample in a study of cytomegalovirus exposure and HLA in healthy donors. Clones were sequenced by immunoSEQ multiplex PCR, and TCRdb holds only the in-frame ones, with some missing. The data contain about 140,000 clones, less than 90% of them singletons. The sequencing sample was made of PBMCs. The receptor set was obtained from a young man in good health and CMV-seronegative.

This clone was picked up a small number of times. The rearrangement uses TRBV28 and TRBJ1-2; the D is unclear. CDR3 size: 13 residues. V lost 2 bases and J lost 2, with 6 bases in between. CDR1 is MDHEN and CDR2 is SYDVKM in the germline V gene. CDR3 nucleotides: TGTGCCAGCAGTTTAGGAGAGAACTATGGCTACACCTTC. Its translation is CASSLGENYGYTF.

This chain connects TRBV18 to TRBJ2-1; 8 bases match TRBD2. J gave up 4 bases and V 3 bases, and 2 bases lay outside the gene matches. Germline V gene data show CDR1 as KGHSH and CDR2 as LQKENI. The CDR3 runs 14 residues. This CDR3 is CASSPSGSYNEQFF. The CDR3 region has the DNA TGTGCCAGCTCACCCAGCGGGAGTTACAATGAGCAGTTCTTC.

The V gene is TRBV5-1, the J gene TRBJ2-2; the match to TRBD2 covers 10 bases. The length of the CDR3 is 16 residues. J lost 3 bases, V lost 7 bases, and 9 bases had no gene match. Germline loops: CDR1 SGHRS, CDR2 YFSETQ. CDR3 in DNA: TGCGCCAGCCGCGAACGAGCGGGAGGGGACACCGGGGAGCTGTTTTTT. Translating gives CASRERAGGDTGELFF.

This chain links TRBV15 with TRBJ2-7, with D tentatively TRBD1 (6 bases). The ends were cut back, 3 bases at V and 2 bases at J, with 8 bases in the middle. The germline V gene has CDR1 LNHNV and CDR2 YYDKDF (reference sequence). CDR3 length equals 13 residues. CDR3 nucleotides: TGTGCCACCAGCAGGGACAGAACCTACGAGCAGTACTTC. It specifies CATSRDRTYEQYF.

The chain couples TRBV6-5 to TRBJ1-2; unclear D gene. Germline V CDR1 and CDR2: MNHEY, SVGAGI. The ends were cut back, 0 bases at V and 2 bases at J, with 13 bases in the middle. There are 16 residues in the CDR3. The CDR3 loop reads CASSYSAGPLNYGYTF. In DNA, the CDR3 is TGTGCCAGCAGTTACTCCGCGGGCCCCCTAAACTATGGCTACACCTTC.

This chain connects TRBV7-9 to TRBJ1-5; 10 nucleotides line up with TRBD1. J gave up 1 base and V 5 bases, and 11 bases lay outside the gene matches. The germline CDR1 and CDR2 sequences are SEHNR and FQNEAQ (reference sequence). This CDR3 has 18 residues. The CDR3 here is CASSLTPGQGGSNQPQHF. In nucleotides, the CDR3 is TGTGCCAGCAGCCTAACGCCCGGACAGGGGGGCAGCAATCAGCCCCAGCATTTT.

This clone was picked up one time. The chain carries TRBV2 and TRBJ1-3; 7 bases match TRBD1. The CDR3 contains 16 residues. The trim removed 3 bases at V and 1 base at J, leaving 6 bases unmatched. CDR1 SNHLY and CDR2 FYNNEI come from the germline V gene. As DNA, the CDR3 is TGTGCCAGCAGTGATGGCTTCAGGGGGTCTGGAAACACCATATATTTT. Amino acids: CASSDGFRGSGNTIYF.

The CDR3 region is CASSYIDSVADYGYTF. CDR3 in DNA: TGTGCCAGCAGCTATATCGACTCCGTGGCCGACTATGGCTACACCTTC. The V and J genes are TRBV5-6 and TRBJ1-2; D is unclear. The CDR3 contains 16 residues. CDR1 and CDR2 (germline): SGHDT, YYEEEE. V was cut by 3 bases and J by 3 bases, with 18 bases left in between. Full variable domain (remainder filled in from reference TRBV5-6 and TRBJ1-2): DAGVTQSPTHLIKTRGQQVTLRCSPKSGHDTVSWYQQALGQGPQFIFQYYEEEERQRGNFPDRFSGHQFPNYSSELNVNALLLGDSALYLCASSYIDSVADYGYTFGSGTRLTVV.

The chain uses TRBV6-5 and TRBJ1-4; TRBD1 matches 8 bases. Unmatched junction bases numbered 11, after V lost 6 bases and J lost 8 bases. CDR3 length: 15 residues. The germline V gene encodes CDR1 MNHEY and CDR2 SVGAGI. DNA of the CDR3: TGTGCCAGCAGGCGAGAAGGACAGGGTCCGGAAAAACTGTTTTTT. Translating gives CASRREGQGPEKLFF.

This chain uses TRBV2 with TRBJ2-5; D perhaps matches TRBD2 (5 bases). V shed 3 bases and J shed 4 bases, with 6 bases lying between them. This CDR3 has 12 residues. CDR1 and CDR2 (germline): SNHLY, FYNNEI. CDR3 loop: CASSEAGETQYF. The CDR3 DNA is TGTGCCAGCAGTGAGGCGGGAGAGACCCAGTACTTC.

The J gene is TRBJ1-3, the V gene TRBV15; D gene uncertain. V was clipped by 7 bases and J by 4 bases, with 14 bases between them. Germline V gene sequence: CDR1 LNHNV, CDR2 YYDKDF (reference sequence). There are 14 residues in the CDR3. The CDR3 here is CATKPGPSGNTIYF. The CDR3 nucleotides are TGTGCCACCAAGCCGGGTCCCTCCGGAAACACCATATATTTT.

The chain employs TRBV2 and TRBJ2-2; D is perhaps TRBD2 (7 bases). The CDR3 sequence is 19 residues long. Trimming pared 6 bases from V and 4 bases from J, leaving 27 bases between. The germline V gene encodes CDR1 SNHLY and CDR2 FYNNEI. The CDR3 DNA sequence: TGTGCCAGCAGCCCCGGGGGCCGGGGGGCGTATTCCGGCACCGGGGAGCTGTTTTTT. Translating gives CASSPGGRGAYSGTGELFF.

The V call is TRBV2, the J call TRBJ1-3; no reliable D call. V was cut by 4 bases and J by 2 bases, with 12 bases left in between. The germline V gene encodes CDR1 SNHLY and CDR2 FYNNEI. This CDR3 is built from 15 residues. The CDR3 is CASSVTAKTGNTIYF. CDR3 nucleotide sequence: TGTGCCAGCAGTGTAACAGCCAAAACTGGAAACACCATATATTTT.

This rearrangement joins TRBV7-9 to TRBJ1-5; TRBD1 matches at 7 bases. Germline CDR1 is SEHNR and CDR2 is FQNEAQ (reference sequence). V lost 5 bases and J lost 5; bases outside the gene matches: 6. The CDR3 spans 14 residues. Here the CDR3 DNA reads TGTGCCAGCAGCACCGGGACAGAAGATCAGCCCCAGCATTTT. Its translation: CASSTGTEDQPQHF.

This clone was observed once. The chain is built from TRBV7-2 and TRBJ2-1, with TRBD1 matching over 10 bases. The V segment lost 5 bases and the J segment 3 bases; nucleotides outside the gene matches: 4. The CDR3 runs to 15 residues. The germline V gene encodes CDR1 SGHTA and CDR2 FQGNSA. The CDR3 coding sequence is TGTGCCAGCAGCCCGGGACAGGGGTTCTACAATGAGCAGTTCTTC. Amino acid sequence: CASSPGQGFYNEQFF.

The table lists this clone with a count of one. CDR3 residues: CASSPGTGGPDTQYF. The CDR3, as DNA: TGTGCCAGTAGTCCTGGGACAGGGGGCCCAGATACGCAGTATTTT. The chain joins TRBV19 to TRBJ2-3; 12 positions agree with TRBD1. The CDR3 totals 15 residues. Trimming took 5 bases from V and 4 from J; bases not matched to a gene: 4. CDR1 LNHDA and CDR2 SQIVND come from the germline V gene (reference sequence).

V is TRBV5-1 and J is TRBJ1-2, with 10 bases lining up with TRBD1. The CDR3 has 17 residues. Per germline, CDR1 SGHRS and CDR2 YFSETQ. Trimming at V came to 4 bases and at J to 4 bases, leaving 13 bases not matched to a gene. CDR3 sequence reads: CASSNRDRGPLGYGYTF. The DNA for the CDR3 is TGCGCCAGCAGCAACCGGGACAGGGGCCCCTTGGGCTATGGCTACACCTTC.

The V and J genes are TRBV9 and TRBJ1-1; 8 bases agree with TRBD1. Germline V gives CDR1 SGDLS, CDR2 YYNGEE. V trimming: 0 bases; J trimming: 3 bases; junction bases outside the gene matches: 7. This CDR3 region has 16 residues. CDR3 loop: CASSVAYQGADTEAFF. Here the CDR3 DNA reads TGTGCCAGCAGCGTAGCTTATCAGGGGGCGGACACTGAAGCTTTCTTT.